This T cell receptor (beta chain) was identified in a study of cytomegalovirus exposure and HLA in healthy donors. Study observations and caveats: The listing of roughly 160 TCR beta chains classed them as cytomegalovirus-associated. Cytomegalovirus status was reportedly diagnosed by the classifier with high sensitivity and specificity. The tendency of first-cohort TCR clusters to co-occur in the approximately 110 validation repertoires was the finding of a later analysis.

The donors were members of the roughly 130-subject validation cohort (separate from the approximately 670-subject first cohort). Sequencing was performed with immunoSEQ multiplex PCR; in TCRdb, only in-frame clones are kept and a portion is missing. The data hold about 240,000 clones, with around nine tenths observed a single time. As to this clone: Its antigen is not identified.

The ends were cut back, 3 bases at V and 6 bases at J, with 9 bases in the middle. The V gene's germline CDR1 is MNHEY and CDR2 SMNVEV (reference sequence). This CDR3 contains 14 residues. This receptor was taken from a man between 18 and 29 years old in good health and CMV-seronegative. The source material was PBMCs. This chain uses TRBV27 with TRBJ1-6; D may be TRBD1 (6 bases). The CDR3 reads CASSFQGSNSPLHF. Written as DNA, the CDR3 is TGTGCCAGCAGTTTTCAGGGGTCTAATTCACCCCTCCACTTT.